Below, one T cell receptor beta chain is given with its context. The antigen remains unidentified. The data are from a study of PD-1 blockade in classical Hodgkin lymphoma. Study-wide results and caveats: Lower baseline TCR diversity marked trial partial responders and progressors. Compared with healthy donors, newly diagnosed patients reportedly showed lower baseline TCR diversity. By C4D1, diversity of CD4+ TCRs had risen significantly, whereas that of CD8+ TCRs had not.

CDR3 size: 15 residues. V trimming: 4 bases; J trimming: 6 bases; junction bases outside the gene matches: 8. The germline gives CDR1 ENHRY, CDR2 SYGVKD. Clones were read by immunoSEQ multiplex PCR, and TCRdb kept only the in-frame ones, dropping some. This table has more than 90,000 clones, roughly four fifths appearing once. No patient escaped relapse after autologous stem cell transplantation, and brentuximab vedotin exposure varied. Best responses were complete response, partial response or progressive disease. The V call is TRBV10-3, the J call TRBJ2-7; the match to TRBD1 covers 11 bases. This receptor was identified in a human donor with classical Hodgkin lymphoma. Sequenced material: peripheral blood mononuclear cells (PBMCs), taken before the second cycle of nivolumab. DNA for the CDR3: TGTGCCATCAGTGTCTACGGGACAGGGGGAGCCGAGCAGTACTTC. Translating it yields CAISVYGTGGAEQYF.